A selection of T cell receptor beta chains follows, all from one sample in a study of memory CD4+ T cells and cytomegalovirus serostatus. The table came from immunoSEQ multiplex PCR; TCRdb's copy has only in-frame clones and leaves some out. Counted here are under 50,000 clones, around 80% occurring once; the ten biggest clones make up about 5.8%. Sequencing was performed on memory CD4+ T cells from blood. These receptors were obtained from an adult in good health and CMV-seropositive. The CDR3 runs from the conserved cysteine through the conserved F or W. Fields, in order: CDR3 DNA, CDR3 protein, D gene, J gene, clone size, V gene. A D gene is named only where the DNA matches it firmly. Part of the rows lack a size; the others show once, few, many or a class for expanded clones.

cdr3_nt: TGTGCCAGCAGTTCACAGGGGGATGAGCAGTTCTTC
cdr3_aa: CASSSQGDEQFF
d_call: TRBD1
j_call: TRBJ2-1
clone_size: -
v_call: TRBV6-5

cdr3_nt: TGTGCCAGTCACAGGGGGCAAGGTGAGCCCCAGCATTTT
cdr3_aa: CASHRGQGEPQHF
d_call: TRBD1
j_call: TRBJ1-5
clone_size: -
v_call: TRBV2

cdr3_nt: TGTGCCAGCAGCGGGGAGACAGGGGGCCGTTTGAAACCAGGCTATGGCTACACCTTC
cdr3_aa: CASSGETGGRLKPGYGYTF
d_call: TRBD1
j_call: TRBJ1-2
clone_size: -
v_call: TRBV5-6

cdr3_nt: TGCGCCAGCAGCCTGCGTGACGCGAGGGGGCGGAACACTGAAGCTTTCTTT
cdr3_aa: CASSLRDARGRNTEAFF
d_call: TRBD1
j_call: TRBJ1-1
clone_size: once
v_call: TRBV5-1

cdr3_nt: TGCGCCAGCAGGCATACTAGCGGGGGGGCCGTCGGGGAGCTGTTTTTT
cdr3_aa: CASRHTSGGAVGELFF
d_call: TRBD2
j_call: TRBJ2-2
clone_size: -
v_call: TRBV5-1

cdr3_nt: TGTGCCAGCAGCCCTGGGGGGTCCAAGTACCAAGAGACCCAGTACTTC
cdr3_aa: CASSPGGSKYQETQYF
d_call: -
j_call: TRBJ2-5
clone_size: -
v_call: TRBV7-9

cdr3_nt: TGTGCCAGCAGCCCGTGGTCGGCTCAACTCGGCGAGCAGTACTTC
cdr3_aa: CASSPWSAQLGEQYF
d_call: -
j_call: TRBJ2-7
clone_size: -
v_call: TRBV5-5

cdr3_nt: TGCGCCAGCAGCCAAGAAACACTCGCCGGGACAGGCTATGGCTACACCTTC
cdr3_aa: CASSQETLAGTGYGYTF
d_call: TRBD1
j_call: TRBJ1-2
clone_size: -
v_call: TRBV4-3

cdr3_nt: TGTGCCAGCAGCTTTCTGACAGGAGGGCCTAATTCACCCCTCCACTTT
cdr3_aa: CASSFLTGGPNSPLHF
d_call: -
j_call: TRBJ1-6
clone_size: once
v_call: TRBV7-8

cdr3_nt: TGTGCCAGCAGCTTATCTGGGACAGCCTTCTATGGCTACACCTTC
cdr3_aa: CASSLSGTAFYGYTF
d_call: TRBD1
j_call: TRBJ1-2
clone_size: -
v_call: TRBV7-9

cdr3_nt: TGTGCCAGCAGCAAAGCCCCCGGGACTAGCGGGGCCCACGAGCAGTACTTC
cdr3_aa: CASSKAPGTSGAHEQYF
d_call: -
j_call: TRBJ2-7
clone_size: -
v_call: TRBV21-1

cdr3_nt: TGCAGCGGATCGTACTCCTACAATGAGCAGTTCTTC
cdr3_aa: CSGSYSYNEQFF
d_call: -
j_call: TRBJ2-1
clone_size: -
v_call: TRBV29-1

cdr3_nt: TGTGCCAGCAGCTTAGGGCTAGGGACAGGGGGCGATACGCAGTATTTT
cdr3_aa: CASSLGLGTGGDTQYF
d_call: TRBD1
j_call: TRBJ2-3
clone_size: few
v_call: TRBV7-2

cdr3_nt: TGTGCCAGCAGCTTAGTCGGACTTTTCTATGGCTACACCTTC
cdr3_aa: CASSLVGLFYGYTF
d_call: -
j_call: TRBJ1-2
clone_size: -
v_call: TRBV7-2

cdr3_nt: TGTGCCAGCAGCCCGTATTTTAACGAGCAGTACTTC
cdr3_aa: CASSPYFNEQYF
d_call: -
j_call: TRBJ2-7
clone_size: few
v_call: TRBV11-1

cdr3_nt: TGTGCCGGTAGCCCGTACATGAACACTGAAGCTTTCTTT
cdr3_aa: CAGSPYMNTEAFF
d_call: -
j_call: TRBJ1-1
clone_size: -
v_call: TRBV19

cdr3_nt: TGTGCCATCAGTCCCCAGGTTCAAACTGAAGCTTTCTTT
cdr3_aa: CAISPQVQTEAFF
d_call: -
j_call: TRBJ1-1
clone_size: few
v_call: TRBV10-3